A single sample is the source of the 31 T cell receptor beta chains below, sequenced in a study of cytomegalovirus exposure and HLA in healthy donors. Primers for the PCR totalled 60 Vbeta and 13 Jbeta. Generated by immunoSEQ multiplex PCR, the TCRdb table keeps only in-frame clones and is missing some. The data hold roughly 120,000 clones, with over 70% observed a single time. The sequencing sample was made of PBMCs. The receptors stem from a woman aged 35 to 49 in good health and CMV-seropositive.

This clone turned up a few times. The chain employs TRBV7-3 and TRBJ2-7; D is unclear. This CDR3 contains 15 residues. V lost 5 bases and J 0 bases, leaving 14 bases between the germline ends. CDR1 is SGHTA, CDR2 FQGTGA, per germline. The CDR3 DNA is TGTGCCAGCAGCCCGATCGGCGACAACTCCTACGAGCAGTACTTC. Translating it yields CASSPIGDNSYEQYF.

This clone was recorded once. One end of the junction is discordant with germline, which a read error may explain. This chain uses TRBV7-9 with TRBJ2-7, with a possible D match to TRBD1 (6 bases). Germline V gene sequence: CDR1 SEHNR, CDR2 FQNEAQ (reference sequence). There are 13 residues in the CDR3. The chain's CDR3 is CSSSPDRNYEQYF. In DNA form, the CDR3 reads TGTTCCAGCAGCCCGGACAGAAACTACGAGCAGTACTTC.

The chain couples TRBV28 to TRBJ2-7, with a tentative D call TRBD1 (5 bases). Trimming removed 0 bases from V and 1 base from J, with 7 bases in between. The CDR3 totals 14 residues. Germline V gene sequence: CDR1 MDHEN, CDR2 SYDVKM. CDR3 coding DNA: TGTGCCAGCAGTTTATGGGGGCAGTCCTACGAGCAGTACTTC. Translating gives CASSLWGQSYEQYF.

This sequence joins TRBV6-7 and TRBJ1-1; D remains ambiguous. TRBV6-7 is sorted into the ORF group, with uncertain function. The CDR3 loop spans 13 amino acids. V dropped 6 bases and J dropped 0 bases, with 8 bases sitting between them. This CDR3 reads CASSEGLNTEAFF. DNA for the CDR3: TGTGCCAGCAGCGAGGGTTTGAACACTGAAGCTTTCTTT.

The chain recombines TRBV9 with TRBJ2-3; D is unclear. V shed 4 bases and J shed 4 bases, with 16 bases lying between them. Per germline, CDR1 SGDLS and CDR2 YYNGEE. This CDR3 is 15 amino acids long. CDR3 region: CASSPSYSNADTQYF. CDR3 coding DNA: TGTGCCAGCAGCCCCTCTTATAGCAACGCAGATACGCAGTATTTT.

J is TRBJ1-4 and V is TRBV19; the D gene is possibly TRBD1 (6 bases). This CDR3 region has 14 residues. CDR1 and CDR2 (germline): LNHDA, SQIVND (reference sequence). With 5 bases removed from V and 0 bases from J, the gap between germline ends came to 7 bases. The CDR3 DNA follows: TGTGCCAGTAGTCGGACAGCAACTAATGAAAAACTGTTTTTT. This sequence encodes CASSRTATNEKLFF.

The CDR3 loop is CASSLIAGGSDTQYF. CDR3 in DNA: TGTGCCAGCAGCTTAATAGCGGGGGGGTCAGATACGCAGTATTTT. J is TRBJ2-3 and V is TRBV7-3; 11 bases are shared with TRBD2. The CDR3 extends over 15 amino acids. Germline values: CDR1 SGHTA, CDR2 FQGTGA. With 1 base clipped from V and 4 bases from J, the junction kept 1 base outside the gene matches.

DNA for the CDR3: TGCGCCAGCAGCCAAGTGGCGGAATACTCTGGAAACACCATATATTTT. Amino acid sequence: CASSQVAEYSGNTIYF. V usage is TRBV4-1 and J usage is TRBJ1-3; D call uncertain. The CDR3 is made up of 16 amino acids. The V gene lost 1 base and the J gene lost 0 bases, with 10 bases spanning the gap. The germline V gene encodes CDR1 MGHRA and CDR2 YSYEKL.

The rearrangement links TRBV5-1 to TRBJ2-2; D perhaps matches TRBD2 (6 bases). The length of the CDR3 is 14 residues. The V gene lost 2 bases and the J gene lost 4 bases, with 9 bases spanning the gap. The germline V gene has CDR1 SGHRS and CDR2 YFSETQ. The CDR3 protein is CASSFGGATGELFF. CDR3 DNA sequence: TGCGCCAGCAGCTTCGGGGGAGCCACCGGGGAGCTGTTTTTT.

Regarding this clone: The sample carries other DNA sequences with the same CDR3. This rearrangement joins TRBV15 to TRBJ2-3, with 12 bases aligning to TRBD2. V trimming: 1 base; J trimming: 1 base; junction bases outside the gene matches: 0. Germline-derived CDR1 and CDR2 are LNHNV and YYDKDF (reference sequence). The CDR3 extends over 16 amino acids. CDR3 in DNA: TGTGCCACCAGCAGAGGGACTAGCGGGGGCACAGATACGCAGTATTTT. Translation gives CATSRGTSGGTDTQYF. Together with reference TRBV15 and TRBJ2-3, the CDR3 gives the full variable domain: DAMVIQNPRYQVTQFGKPVTLSCSQTLNHNVMYWYQQKSSQAPKLLFHYYDKDFNNEADTPDNFQSRRPNTSFCFLDIRSPGLGDTAMYLCATSRGTSGGTDTQYFGPGTRLTVL.

This sequence joins TRBV7-9 and TRBJ1-2, with 8 bases that match TRBD1. CDR3 size: 12 residues. CDR1 and CDR2 from the germline V gene are SEHNR and FQNEAQ (reference sequence). J was trimmed by 8 bases and V by 5 bases; bases with no gene match: 4. DNA of the CDR3: TGTGCCAGCAGCCCAGACAGGGGCGGCTACACCTTC. As protein: CASSPDRGGYTF.

This chain uses TRBV7-9 with TRBJ1-2, with 7 bases identical to TRBD1. The V gene end was trimmed by 6 bases and the J gene end by 3 bases; junction bases not matched to a gene: 7. Germline CDR1 and CDR2: SEHNR and FQNEAQ (reference sequence). The CDR3 covers 14 residues. The CDR3 coding sequence is TGTGCCAGCAGTCTAGGGGGCGCAGACTATGGCTACACCTTC. Residues: CASSLGGADYGYTF.

This clone has only one observation. This CDR3 is CASSKRTGGKNEQFF. The DNA of the CDR3 is TGTGCCAGCAGTAAAAGGACAGGGGGTAAGAATGAGCAGTTCTTC. This chain connects TRBV6-1 to TRBJ2-1; TRBD1 agrees at 10 bases. CDR1 is MNHNS and CDR2 is SASEGT in the germline V gene. The V gene end was trimmed by 5 bases and the J gene end by 7 bases; junction bases not matched to a gene: 8. This CDR3 is built from 15 residues.

This clone has more than one count but fewer than ten. The chain recombines TRBV6-5 with TRBJ2-7; possible D gene TRBD1, 6 bases. The V gene's germline CDR1 is MNHEY and CDR2 SVGAGI. The V and J ends lost 8 bases and 2 bases respectively, with 13 bases between them. CDR3 length equals 13 residues. CDR3 loop: CASAGTGPYEQYF. The CDR3 nucleotides are TGTGCCAGCGCCGGAACAGGGCCCTACGAGCAGTACTTC.

The chain recombines TRBV5-1 with TRBJ2-3, with D maybe TRBD2 (5 bases). The V gene lost 4 bases and the J gene lost 0 bases, with 12 bases spanning the gap. This CDR3 contains 15 residues. The V gene's germline CDR1 is SGHRS and CDR2 YFSETQ. The CDR3 loop is CASSGGSSSTDTQYF. In nucleotides, the CDR3 is TGCGCCAGCAGCGGAGGATCCTCTAGCACAGATACGCAGTATTTT.

V usage is TRBV18 and J usage is TRBJ1-4; 8 bases line up with TRBD1. The CDR3 loop spans 16 amino acids. V dropped 3 bases and J dropped 6; count of bases not matched to a gene: 9. Germline-derived CDR1 and CDR2 are KGHSH and LQKENI. In nucleotides, the CDR3 is TGTGCCAGCTCACCTTCTCTCGGACAGGGAGATGAAAAACTGTTTTTT. As protein: CASSPSLGQGDEKLFF.

V and J are TRBV2 and TRBJ1-6; perhaps TRBD1 as D (6 bases). The CDR3 consists of 14 residues. From germline, CDR1 is SNHLY and CDR2 FYNNEI. Between the trimmed V and J ends, which lost 5 bases and 7 bases, there was a span of 12 bases. The DNA of the CDR3 is TGTGCCAGCAGTCCGGGACACCCCAATTCACCCCTCCACTTT. Translating gives CASSPGHPNSPLHF.

The V call is TRBV2, the J call TRBJ2-3, with D tentatively TRBD2 (5 bases). Germline V CDR1 and CDR2: SNHLY, FYNNEI. The CDR3 is made up of 15 amino acids. V was trimmed by 7 bases and J by 0 bases, leaving 14 bases between them. CDR3 nucleotide sequence: TGTGCCAGCAAGAGGGAGTTAACTAGCACAGATACGCAGTATTTT. Its protein product is CASKRELTSTDTQYF.

This clone occurred once. This sequence joins TRBV2 and TRBJ1-1, with D maybe TRBD1 (5 bases). Germline CDR1 and CDR2: SNHLY and FYNNEI. The CDR3 contains 12 residues. Trimming removed 7 bases from V and 8 bases from J, with 14 bases in between. DNA of the CDR3: TGTGCCAGCACCAAGACAGAATCCGAAGCTTTCTTT. Amino acid sequence: CASTKTESEAFF.

The rearrangement uses TRBV12-5 and TRBJ2-5; D perhaps matches TRBD2 (5 bases). V lost 1 base and J 5 bases, leaving 11 bases between the germline ends. The V gene's germline CDR1 is LGHNT and CDR2 FRNRAP. The CDR3 has 14 residues. The CDR3 region has the DNA TGTGCTAGTGGTTTGGCCCGGGATGGGGAGACCCAGTACTTC. It codes for CASGLARDGETQYF.

The chain uses TRBV4-2 and TRBJ1-2; the match to TRBD1 covers 7 bases. The germline V gene encodes CDR1 LGHNA and CDR2 YNFKEQ. This CDR3 is built from 15 residues. V lost 3 bases and J lost 5; bases outside the gene matches: 9. CDR3 bases: TGTGCCAGCAGCCAGGCCGGGACAGAAGGGTATGGCTACACCTTC. It encodes CASSQAGTEGYGYTF.

The rearrangement joins TRBV10-2 to TRBJ1-5, with D uncertain. The germline V gene encodes CDR1 WSHSY and CDR2 SAAADI. The CDR3 length is 14 residues. Trimming stripped 3 bases from V and 4 bases from J, with 10 bases between. The CDR3 here is CASSDQQLNQPQHF. CDR3 DNA sequence: TGCGCCAGCAGTGATCAACAGCTAAATCAGCCCCAGCATTTT.

This clone was counted between two and nine times. In nucleotides, the CDR3 is TGTGCCAGCAGCGCACTAGCGGGAGGGGGGGAGACCCAGTACTTC. Encoded protein: CASSALAGGGETQYF. The chain is built from TRBV9 and TRBJ2-5, with 13 bases lining up with TRBD2. Germline loops: CDR1 SGDLS, CDR2 YYNGEE. The CDR3 spans 15 residues. V shed 3 bases, J shed 5 bases, and the junction held 4 bases outside the gene matches.

The V gene is TRBV27, the J gene TRBJ1-1, with TRBD1 identical over 7 bases. Trimming removed 3 bases from V and 3 bases from J; junction bases left unmatched: 7. The CDR3 loop spans 15 amino acids. CDR1 MNHEY and CDR2 SMNVEV come from the germline V gene (reference sequence). CDR3 protein: CASSFQGGGYTEAFF. The CDR3 bases are TGTGCCAGCAGTTTCCAAGGGGGCGGATACACTGAAGCTTTCTTT.

The gene calls are TRBV7-6 and TRBJ2-5; D is unclear. The CDR3 spans 13 residues. The ends were cut back, 2 bases at V and 5 bases at J, with 9 bases in the middle. Looked up from germline, CDR1 is SGHVS and CDR2 is FNYEAQ. In DNA, the CDR3 is TGTGCCAGCAGCTTATATAGCCTGGAGACCCAGTACTTC. Protein: CASSLYSLETQYF.

As to this clone: Its ends do not fully match the called genes, so a read error is possible. The chain recombines TRBV7-9 with TRBJ2-1; 8 bases are shared with TRBD1. Germline assignment: CDR1 SEHNR and CDR2 FQNEAQ (reference sequence). The CDR3 spans 19 residues. In DNA form, the CDR3 reads TGTTCCAGCAGCCTTTTCGCTAAGACAGGGGTTGGCTCCTACAATGAGCAGTTCTTC. Translation gives CSSSLFAKTGVGSYNEQFF. Using reference TRBV7-9 and TRBJ2-1 for the parts outside the CDR3, the full variable domain is DTGVSQNPRHKITKRGQNVTFRCDPISEHNRLYWYRQTLGQGPEFLTYFQNEAQLEKSRLLSDRFSAERPKGSFSTLEIQRTEQGDSAMYLCSSSLFAKTGVGSYNEQFFGPGTRLTVL.

The chain recombines TRBV19 with TRBJ1-2; TRBD1 matches 11 bases. Germline CDR1 is LNHDA and CDR2 is SQIVND (reference sequence). The CDR3 extends over 13 amino acids. V shed 4 bases and J 8 bases; nucleotides not matched to a gene: 3. Written as DNA, the CDR3 is TGTGCCAGTAGTAGGACAGGGGGCGCCGGCTACACCTTC. Residues: CASSRTGGAGYTF.

The gene calls are TRBV14 and TRBJ2-5; 11 bases fit TRBD2. The DNA end favors TRBJ2-7, so the J call may be wrong. Germline lookup yields CDR1 SGHDN and CDR2 FVKESK. The CDR3 covers 15 residues. CDR3 region: CASSQETSGTYEQYF. In nucleotides, the CDR3 is TGTGCCAGCAGCCAGGAGACTAGCGGGACCTACGAGCAGTACTTC.

The chain has TRBV7-3 and TRBJ2-1; 8 bases match TRBD2. The V segment lost 5 bases and the J segment 3 bases; nucleotides outside the gene matches: 6. The CDR3 is made up of 15 amino acids. Germline CDR1 SGHTA, CDR2 FQGTGA. The CDR3, as DNA: TGTGCCAGCAGCACGGGACTAGGGGACTACAATGAGCAGTTCTTC. It translates to CASSTGLGDYNEQFF. Full variable domain (remainder filled in from reference TRBV7-3 and TRBJ2-1): GAGVSQTPSNKVTEKGKYVELRCDPISGHTALYWYRQSLGQGPEFLIYFQGTGAADDSGLPNDRFFAVRPEGSVSTLKIQRTERGDSAVYLCASSTGLGDYNEQFFGPGTRLTVL.

The rearrangement links TRBV6-1 to TRBJ2-3, with D hard to call. CDR1 MNHNS and CDR2 SASEGT come from the germline V gene. The CDR3 has 16 residues. Trimming took off 1 base at V and 2 bases at J, with 13 bases between the two ends. DNA of the CDR3: TGTGCCAGCAGTGAAGTAATGCCTATCCTCACAGATACGCAGTATTTT. Protein sequence: CASSEVMPILTDTQYF.

Concerning this clone: A read error may produce the germline difference seen at one junction end. This chain uses TRBV7-7 with TRBJ2-5; D is possibly TRBD1 (5 bases). CDR3 length equals 15 residues. The germline V gene encodes CDR1 SSHAT and CDR2 FNYEAQ (reference sequence). This CDR3 is CASSLGQGLQETQYF. CDR3 bases: TGTGCTAGCAGCTTAGGGCAGGGATTACAAGAGACCCAGTACTTC.